This TCR beta chain derives from a study of shared clonotypes between healthy human individuals. About the research overall: The donors, two women and three men, were aged 18 to 49.

Running of the assay took place at deep level. Clones were sequenced by immunoSEQ multiplex PCR, and TCRdb holds only the in-frame ones, with some missing. The profile shows some 2,100,000 clones, 93% of them singletons. A note on this clone: What it recognizes is unknown. Other DNA sequences in this specimen translate into the identical CDR3.

Germline assignment: CDR1 MNHEY and CDR2 SMNVEV (reference sequence). This CDR3 comprises 15 residues. Trimming removed 3 bases at V and 0 bases at J, with 8 bases between. CD45RO-negative, CCR7-selected cells formed the naive CD8 fraction, which excluded terminally differentiated effector memory CD45RA+ cells. Study-wide results and limits: The sole specimen, blood, was sampled, and tissue repertoires likely differ. Represented diversity (both genetic and exposure-history) was limited by the small number of donors.

The chain uses TRBV27 and TRBJ2-2; possibly TRBD2 for D (6 bases). Sequences were obtained from naive CD8+ T cells from PBMCs. The receptor was isolated from a man between 18 and 35 years old in good health. Some clones in this sample may be carry-over from other donors' samples. The CDR3 DNA sequence: TGTGCCAGCAGTTTGACGGGAGCGAACACCGGGGAGCTGTTTTTT. Protein: CASSLTGANTGELFF.